Detailed here is one T cell receptor beta chain. This clone was counted once. Its antigen remains undetermined. No qualities accompany the bases; no much larger clone lies one base away. The data derive from a study of cytomegalovirus exposure and HLA in healthy donors (dated by TCRdb to 2015 to 2018). Background for the entire study: According to an earlier analysis of 550 to 700 of the donors, 150 million to 200 million T cells yielded 95 million to 140 million unique TCR beta sequences and about 300 Gb of sequence data. An early release covering 550 to 700 HLA-typed donors comprised about 290 gigabases of sequencing data and some 79 million unique TCR sequences. Of the roughly 390 genotyped donors, over 65% fell in the genetic ancestry cluster associated with self-reported Caucasian donors. The aim of the study was to test whether cataloging public T cell receptors could identify signatures of past pathogen exposure. Using immunosequencing, the study profiled T cell repertoires from fewer than 700 subjects and related those repertoires to cytomegalovirus serostatus. In addition to the first cohort of 666 subjects, a separate validation cohort of some 120 different subjects was used. To predict cytomegalovirus infection status, the study combined high-throughput TCR immunosequencing, statistical association of individual TCRs with disease status, and machine learning. A later analysis re-analyzed previously published TCR beta repertoires from 666 donors and added high-resolution HLA genotyping to study TCR occurrence patterns. In the later analysis, no new phenotypic data were used to find candidate immune exposures; instead, reliance was placed on TCR beta sequences and their occurrence across donors. An earlier analysis of approximately 640 of the donors applied high-throughput TCR beta sequencing to assess whether each TCR beta V gene segment acted as functional or pseudogenic. Donor age, sex, ethnicity and CMV serostatus were compiled alongside the repertoire data. In a later genetic analysis, genome-wide SNP genotypes for about three fifths of the roughly 670 donors were used, and that subset was treated as a discovery cohort. All discovery cohort repertoires had been generated on a single sequencing platform. HLA typing covered class I and class II loci at four-digit resolution. Typing coverage differed by locus: A, B, C, DRB1 and DQB1 were typed in roughly 629-630 donors, DQA1 in about 510, DPA1 in roughly 590, and DPB1 in around 490. Roughly five DR-DQ haplotypes were handled as single units for association and clustering, since linkage in the cohort was strong. Across 300 to 400 genotyped donors of the cohort, an average of approximately 200,000 unique TCR beta nucleotide sequences per donor were sequenced, and 15% to 20% of those sequences were non-productive. Results the study describes overall, beyond this receptor: Strong co-occurrence of HLA alleles, especially DR and DQ, made assigning TCR associations to individual alleles difficult. According to a later analysis, TCR association rates differed among HLA loci, with DRB1 alleles showing the most associated TCRs and HLA-C alleles showing the fewest. In a later analysis, 16,951 TCR beta sequences were associated with specific HLA alleles at a false discovery rate of 0.05. In a later genetic analysis, fewer N-insertions in productive TCRs were reported among donors in an Asian-associated ancestry cluster than the roughly 700-donor mean. Correlated functional status among segregating V segments might be attributable to linkage disequilibrium, but an unknown experimental factor could not be ruled out. Several of the top co-occurrence clusters appeared to be linked to parvovirus B19, influenza, CMV and Epstein-Barr virus, according to a later analysis. Across donors, most TCR sequences were observed very rarely, whereas some public TCRs were present in many individuals. This cohort had only TCR beta chains sequenced, and the lack of alpha or paired-chain data limited which features could be detected. According to a later analysis, most CMV-associated TCR beta chains appeared to be HLA-restricted, and the HLA associations seemed to be driven largely by CMV exposure. In a later analysis, HLA-associated TCR beta chains were found to be more clonally expanded and to have lower generation probabilities than equally common non-associated chains. A few of the identified cytomegalovirus-associated TCR beta chains were confirmed in vitro to be specific for cytomegalovirus antigens. It was suggested by the authors that the approach could potentially be generalized to other disease states and immunological phenotypes. Some IMGT-functional V segments, including TRBV6-2 and TRBV6-3, could not be distinguished by the 87-base-pair reads and were therefore excluded. Because some donors lacked HLA typing at each locus, the association tests relied only on the typed subset. A further reported finding was that TCR beta sequences accurately predicted the HLA-A and HLA-B alleles for most subjects in the first cohort. The study listed 150 to 200 TCR beta chains as associated with cytomegalovirus. Cytomegalovirus status was reported to be diagnosed by the classifier with high specificity and sensitivity in both the original and validation cohorts. A later genetic analysis associated a missense DCLRE1C variant with V-gene and J-gene trimming of TCR beta chains, and an independent cohort replicated the association. Because counts were too low, more than 15 rarely observed V segments, including chromosome 9 orphons, were excluded from the earlier analysis of under 650 of the donors. Immune exposure information for the cohort was limited to CMV serostatus. Sequencing depth was assumed to be roughly uniform across donors in the presence/absence analyses, though that assumption may not hold. An earlier analysis of some 590 of the donors showed that most TCR beta V segments appeared in productive rearrangements either about 87% or about 30% of the time, which broadly matched IMGT annotations. A cluster of highly shared sequence variants was judged likely to represent a technical artifact of the sequencing pipeline.

Library prep was done by the immunoSEQ multiplex PCR assay. For the multiplex PCR, a mixture combining 60 forward primers for TCR Vbeta segments and 13 reverse primers for TCR Jbeta segments was used. The CDR3 region of rearranged TCR beta genes was amplified from genomic DNA with a multiplex PCR assay. Amplified TCR beta libraries were sequenced as 87-base-pair reads on the Illumina HiSeq System. The paper's data handling went like this. Across the 600 to 700 repertoires, a later analysis counted some 81 million unique TCR beta chains, around 10 million of which were shared by at least two donors. Raw reads were error-corrected and collapsed into unique sequences with a nearest-neighbor algorithm that merged closely related sequences to remove PCR and sequencing errors. V, D and J gene segments were assigned by aligning CDR3 sequences to IMGT reference sequences. For a sequence to be retained, a match of at least six nucleotides to both a V gene segment and a J gene segment was required. A rearrangement counted as productive if the CDR3 had no stop codons and remained in frame with V and J, and every other rearrangement counted as non-productive. CDR3 was defined according to IMGT convention as the region running from the second conserved V-encoded cysteine to the conserved J-encoded phenylalanine. In an earlier analysis of more than 550 of the donors, sequences lacking an unambiguous match to a single V gene segment were excluded. In an earlier analysis of around 600 of the donors, V segments were called functional above 56.7% productive rearrangements and were called segregating when the between-donor standard deviation exceeded 5%. A statistical classification framework was developed to diagnose cytomegalovirus status using the catalog of TCR beta chain sequences. In a later analysis, V and J genes were assigned by comparing TCR nucleotide sequences against IMGT/GENE-DB human TR gene sequences. Using the TCRdist pipeline, a later analysis assigned CDR3 sequences along with most-parsimonious VDJ recombination scenarios. In a later analysis, each TCR beta chain was defined by its CDR3 amino acid sequence together with its V-gene family, and reads without a unique V-gene family were excluded. To address suspected cross-contamination and a sequencing artifact, a later analysis removed several hundred highly shared, low-generation-probability nucleotide sequences. In a later analysis, a clonal expansion index for each public chain was calculated from normalized within-repertoire ranks of inferred template counts. Generation probabilities in a later analysis came from a VDJ recombination model fitted to out-of-frame rearrangements, and those results were checked against IGoR. In a later analysis, TCR-TCR, TCR-HLA and TCR-CMV co-occurrence was scored with hypergeometric tests, and a repertoire-size bias correction was applied to TCR pairs. To estimate false discovery rates, a later analysis permuted the HLA or CMV assignments 20 times. In a later analysis, co-occurring TCRs were grouped with DBSCAN, and TCRdist sequence similarity was added when clustering was performed within HLA-allele-positive subsets. Co-occurrence clustering excluded repertoires with fewer than 30,000 or more than 120,000 public chains, plus five with anomalous nucleotide sharing. Sourced from immuneACCESS, this table was stored by TCRdb with only in-frame sequences that have V and J called. A share of the clones is absent; for the studies checked, an unresolved V gene accounts for under half, and the remainder has no known explanation. That table gives V, J and clone size, and the DNA gave D and trimming. Within this sample are about 94,000 clones, with around three fifths of them counted one time only. The top ten clones comprise around 4.2% of the sample.

The cohort comprised 670 or so healthy bone marrow donors. All cohort members were sampled while nominally healthy, although unrecorded immune exposures were likely present. The donor was CMV seronegative and belonged to the group of 352 seronegative cohort members. Every donor gave a peripheral blood sample, and the peripheral blood mononuclear cells from that sample were used for TCR beta sequencing. The Qiagen DNeasy Blood Extraction Kit was used to extract genomic DNA from the blood cell samples. From the germline V gene (reference sequence), CDR1 is LNHDA and CDR2 is SQIVND. Trimmed from V: 6 bases; trimmed from J: 2 bases; junction bases lacking a gene match: 4. Including the terminal cysteine and phenylalanine, the CDR3 comprises 13 residues. Just CDR3 DNA is preserved here, 39 bases in frame from base 1.

This receptor was obtained from a man in his thirties or forties in good health and CMV-seronegative. The chain employs TRBV19 and TRBJ2-7, with 7 central nucleotides matching TRBD1. Input material: PBMCs. Here the CDR3 is given as CASRMGQTYEQYF. The sequenced DNA is TGTGCCAGTAGGATGGGACAGACCTACGAGCAGTACTTC.